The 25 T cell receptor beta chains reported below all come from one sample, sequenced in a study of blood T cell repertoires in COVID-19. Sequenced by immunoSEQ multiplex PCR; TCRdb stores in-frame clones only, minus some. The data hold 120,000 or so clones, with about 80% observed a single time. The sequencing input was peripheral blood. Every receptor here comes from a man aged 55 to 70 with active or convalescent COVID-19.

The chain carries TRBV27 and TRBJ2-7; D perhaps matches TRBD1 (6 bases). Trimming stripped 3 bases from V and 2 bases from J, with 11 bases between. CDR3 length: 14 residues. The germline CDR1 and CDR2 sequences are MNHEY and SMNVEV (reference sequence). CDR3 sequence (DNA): TGTGCCAGCAGTTTTCTGGGACAAACCTACGAGCAGTACTTC. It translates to CASSFLGQTYEQYF.

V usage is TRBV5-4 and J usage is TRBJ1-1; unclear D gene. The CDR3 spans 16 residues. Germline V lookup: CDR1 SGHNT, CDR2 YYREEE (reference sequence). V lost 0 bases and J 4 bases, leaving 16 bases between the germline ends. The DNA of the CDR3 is TGTGCCAGCAGCTTGGACCGCCCCAGCGTGGGCACTGAAGCTTTCTTT. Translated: CASSLDRPSVGTEAFF.

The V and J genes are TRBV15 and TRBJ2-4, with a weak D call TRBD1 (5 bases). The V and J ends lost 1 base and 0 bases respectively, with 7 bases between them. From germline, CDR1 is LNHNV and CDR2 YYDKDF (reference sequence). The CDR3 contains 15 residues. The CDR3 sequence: CATSRVGVAKNIQYF. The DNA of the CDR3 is TGTGCCACCAGCAGAGTAGGGGTAGCCAAAAACATTCAGTACTTC.

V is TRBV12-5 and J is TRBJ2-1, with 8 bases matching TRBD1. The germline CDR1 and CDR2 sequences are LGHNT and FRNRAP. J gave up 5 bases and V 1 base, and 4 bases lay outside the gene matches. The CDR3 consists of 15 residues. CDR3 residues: CASGLGQGRNNEQFF. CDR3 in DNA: TGTGCTAGTGGTTTGGGACAGGGGCGAAACAATGAGCAGTTCTTC.

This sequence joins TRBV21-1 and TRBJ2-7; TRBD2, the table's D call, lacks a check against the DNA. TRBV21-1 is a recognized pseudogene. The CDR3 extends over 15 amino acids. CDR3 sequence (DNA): TGTGCCAGCAGCATGTGGACTAATGGGTACTACGAGCAGTACTTC. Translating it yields CASSMWTNGYYEQYF.

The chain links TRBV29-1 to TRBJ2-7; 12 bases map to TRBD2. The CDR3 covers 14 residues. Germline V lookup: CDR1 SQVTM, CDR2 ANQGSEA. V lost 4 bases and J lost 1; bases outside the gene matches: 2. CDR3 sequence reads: CSVVTSGSSYEQYF. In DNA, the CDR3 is TGCAGCGTTGTGACTAGCGGGAGTTCCTACGAGCAGTACTTC.

The CDR3 region is CAWRGDRGNQPQHF. The CDR3 DNA follows: TGTGCCTGGAGGGGGGACAGGGGCAATCAGCCCCAGCATTTT. The chain is built from TRBV30 and TRBJ1-5; 9 bases match TRBD1. The CDR3 length is 14 residues. Germline V gene sequence: CDR1 GTSNPN, CDR2 SVGIG (reference sequence). Unmatched junction bases numbered 2, after V lost 3 bases and J lost 2 bases. The full variable domain, its missing parts supplied by reference TRBV30 and TRBJ1-5, is SQTIHQWPATLVQPVGSPLSLECTVEGTSNPNLYWYRQAAGRGLQLLFYSVGIGQISSEVPQNLSASRPQDRQFILSSKKLLLSDSGFYLCAWRGDRGNQPQHFGDGTRLSIL.

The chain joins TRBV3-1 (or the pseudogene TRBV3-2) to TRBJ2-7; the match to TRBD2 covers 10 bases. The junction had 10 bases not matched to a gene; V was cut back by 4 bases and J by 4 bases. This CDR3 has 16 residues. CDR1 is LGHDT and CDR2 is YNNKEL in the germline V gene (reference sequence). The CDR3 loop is CASSLSGLARWYEQYF. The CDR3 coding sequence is TGTGCCAGCAGCCTCTCGGGACTAGCGAGGTGGTACGAGCAGTACTTC.

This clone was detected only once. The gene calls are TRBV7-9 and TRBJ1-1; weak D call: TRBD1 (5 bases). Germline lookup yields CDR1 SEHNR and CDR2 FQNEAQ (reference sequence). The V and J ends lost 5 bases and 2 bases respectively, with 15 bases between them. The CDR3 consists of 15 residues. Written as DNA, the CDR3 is TGTGCCAGCAGCCGGGTGGGGGGAGGCAACACTGAAGCTTTCTTT. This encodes CASSRVGGGNTEAFF.

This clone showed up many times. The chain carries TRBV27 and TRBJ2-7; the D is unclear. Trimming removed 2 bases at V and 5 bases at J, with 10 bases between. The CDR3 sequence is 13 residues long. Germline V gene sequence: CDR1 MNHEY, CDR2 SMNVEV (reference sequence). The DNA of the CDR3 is TGTGCCAGCAGTTTAGGGCAGCTCAACGAGCAGTACTTC. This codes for CASSLGQLNEQYF.

The chain's CDR3 is CASSPRQGSGNTIYF. As DNA, the CDR3 is TGTGCCAGCAGCCCCCGCCAGGGCTCTGGAAACACCATATATTTT. V usage is TRBV9 and J usage is TRBJ1-3; a possible D gene is TRBD1 (5 bases). This CDR3 has 15 residues. Germline loops: CDR1 SGDLS, CDR2 YYNGEE. Between the trimmed V and J ends, which lost 4 bases and 0 bases, there was a span of 11 bases.

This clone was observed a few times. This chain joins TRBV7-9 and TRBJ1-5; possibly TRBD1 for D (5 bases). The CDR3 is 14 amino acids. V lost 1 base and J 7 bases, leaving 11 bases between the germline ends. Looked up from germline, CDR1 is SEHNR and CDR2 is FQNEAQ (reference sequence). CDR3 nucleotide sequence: TGTGCCAGCAGCTTAGATGGGGCCTGGCAGCCCCAGCATTTT. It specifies CASSLDGAWQPQHF.

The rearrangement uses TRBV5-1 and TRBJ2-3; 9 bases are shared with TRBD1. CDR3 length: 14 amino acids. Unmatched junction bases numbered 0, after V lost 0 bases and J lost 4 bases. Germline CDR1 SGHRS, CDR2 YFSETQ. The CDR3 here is CASSLGQGADTQYF. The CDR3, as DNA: TGCGCCAGCAGCTTGGGACAGGGGGCAGATACGCAGTATTTT.

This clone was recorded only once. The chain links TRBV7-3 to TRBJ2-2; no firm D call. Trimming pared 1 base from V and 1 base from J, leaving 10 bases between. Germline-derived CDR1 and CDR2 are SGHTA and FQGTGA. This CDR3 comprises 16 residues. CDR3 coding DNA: TGTGCCAGCAGCTTAAGGCAATCGCAGAACACCGGGGAGCTGTTTTTT. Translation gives CASSLRQSQNTGELFF.

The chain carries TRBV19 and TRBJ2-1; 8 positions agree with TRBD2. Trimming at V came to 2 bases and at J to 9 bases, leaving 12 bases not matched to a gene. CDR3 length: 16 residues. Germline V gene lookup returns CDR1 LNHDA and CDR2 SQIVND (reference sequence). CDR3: CASSIRSGGAHGEQFF. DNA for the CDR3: TGTGCCAGTAGTATAAGAAGCGGGGGCGCCCATGGTGAGCAGTTCTTC.

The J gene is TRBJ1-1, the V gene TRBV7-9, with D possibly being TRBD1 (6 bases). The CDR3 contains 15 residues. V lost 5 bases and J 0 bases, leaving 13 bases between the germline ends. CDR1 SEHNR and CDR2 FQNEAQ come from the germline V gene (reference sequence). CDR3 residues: CASSPHTGMNTEAFF. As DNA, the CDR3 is TGTGCCAGCAGCCCGCACACAGGGATGAACACTGAAGCTTTCTTT.

CDR3 sequence (DNA): TGTGCCACCAGCCGACATTCATTGGACGAGCAGTACTTC. Its protein product is CATSRHSLDEQYF. The chain uses TRBV24-1 and TRBJ2-7; no clear D gene. Trimming removed 7 bases from V and 5 bases from J, with 14 bases in between. CDR1 KGHDR and CDR2 SFDVKD come from the germline V gene. This CDR3 region has 13 residues.

The CDR3 loop is CASSLYTGAEKLFF. CDR3 coding DNA: TGTGCCAGCAGCTTGTATACAGGAGCAGAAAAACTGTTTTTT. The chain is built from TRBV5-8 and TRBJ1-4; possibly TRBD1 for D (5 bases). This CDR3 comprises 14 residues. The ends were cut back, 1 base at V and 8 bases at J, with 12 bases in the middle. The germline V gene encodes CDR1 SGHTS and CDR2 YDEGEE.

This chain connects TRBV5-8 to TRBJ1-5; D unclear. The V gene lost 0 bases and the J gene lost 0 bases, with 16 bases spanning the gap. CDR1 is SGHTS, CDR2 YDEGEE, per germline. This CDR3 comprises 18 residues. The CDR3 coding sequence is TGTGCCAGCAGCTTGGTGGCAGTCGGACTATATAGCAATCAGCCCCAGCATTTT. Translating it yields CASSLVAVGLYSNQPQHF.

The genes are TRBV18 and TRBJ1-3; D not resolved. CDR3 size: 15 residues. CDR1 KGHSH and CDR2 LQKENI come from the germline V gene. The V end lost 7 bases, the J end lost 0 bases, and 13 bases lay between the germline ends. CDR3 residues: CASYDTSISGNTIYF. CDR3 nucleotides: TGTGCCAGCTATGACACATCTATCTCTGGAAACACCATATATTTT.

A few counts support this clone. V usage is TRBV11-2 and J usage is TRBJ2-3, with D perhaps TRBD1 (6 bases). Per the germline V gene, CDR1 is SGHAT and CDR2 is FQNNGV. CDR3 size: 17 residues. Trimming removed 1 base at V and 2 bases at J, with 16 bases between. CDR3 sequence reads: CASSLGVGQGYTDTQYF. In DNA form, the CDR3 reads TGTGCCAGCAGCTTAGGGGTGGGGCAGGGGTACACAGATACGCAGTATTTT. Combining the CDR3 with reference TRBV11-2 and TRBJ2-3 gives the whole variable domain EAGVAQSPRYKIIEKRQSVAFWCNPISGHATLYWYQQILGQGPKLLIQFQNNGVVDDSQLPKDRFSAERLKGVDSTLKIQPAKLEDSAVYLCASSLGVGQGYTDTQYFGPGTRLTVL.

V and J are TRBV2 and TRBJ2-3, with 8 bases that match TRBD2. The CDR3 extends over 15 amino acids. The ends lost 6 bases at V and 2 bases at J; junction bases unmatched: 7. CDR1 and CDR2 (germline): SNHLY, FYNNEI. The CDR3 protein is CASRRAGGLTDTQYF. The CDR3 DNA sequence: TGTGCCAGCAGACGGGCGGGAGGCCTCACAGATACGCAGTATTTT.

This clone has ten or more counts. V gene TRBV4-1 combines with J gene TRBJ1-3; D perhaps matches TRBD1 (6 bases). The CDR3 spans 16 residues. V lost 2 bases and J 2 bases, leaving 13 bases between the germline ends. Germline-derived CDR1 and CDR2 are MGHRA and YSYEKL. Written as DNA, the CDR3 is TGCGCCAGCAGCCAATTCCAGGGGACCCCTGGAAACACCATATATTTT. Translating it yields CASSQFQGTPGNTIYF.

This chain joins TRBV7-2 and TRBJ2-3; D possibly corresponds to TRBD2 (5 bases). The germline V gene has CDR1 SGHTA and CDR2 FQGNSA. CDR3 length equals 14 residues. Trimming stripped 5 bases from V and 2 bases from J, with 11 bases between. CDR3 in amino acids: CASSPDSVTDTQYF. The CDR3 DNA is TGTGCCAGCAGCCCGGACTCCGTCACAGATACGCAGTATTTT. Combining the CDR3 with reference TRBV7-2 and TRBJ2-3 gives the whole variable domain GAGVSQSPSNKVTEKGKDVELRCDPISGHTALYWYRQSLGQGLEFLIYFQGNSAPDKSGLPSDRFSAERTGGSVSTLTIQRTQQEDSAVYLCASSPDSVTDTQYFGPGTRLTVL.

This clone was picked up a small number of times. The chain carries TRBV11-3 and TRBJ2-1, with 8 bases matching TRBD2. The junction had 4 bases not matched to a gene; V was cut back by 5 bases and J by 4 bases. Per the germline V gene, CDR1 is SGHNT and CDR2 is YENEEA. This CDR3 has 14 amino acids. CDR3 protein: CASSTKRGYNEQFF. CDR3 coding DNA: TGTGCCAGCAGCACGAAGCGGGGGTACAATGAGCAGTTCTTC.